The entry that follows covers one T cell receptor (beta chain) sequence. The antigen is undetermined. Each CDR3 protein is one row after TCRdb ran MiXCR on the RACE reads. The data show under 95,000 distinct CDR3 sequences, around 8.8% seen once. Time point reported: pre-sensitization, week 0. Treatment specified: therapeutic diphenylcyclopropenone sensitization with weekly scalp DPC. Germline trimming cut 5 bases from V and 1 base from J; bases unmatched to any gene: 4. Germline assignment: CDR1 SGHRS and CDR2 YFSETQ. The CDR3 totals 16 residues. The data were taken from a study of human T cells and chemical hapten exposure. Whole-study results and caveats: Against controls, expanded TCRs gave rise to significantly more large CDR3 similarity clusters.

Sequences were derived from whole blood, sampled in connection with sensitization to the hapten diphenylcyclopropenone (DPC). The receptor was isolated from a man aged 35 to 55 with alopecia areata. Some clones in this sample may be carry-over from other donors' samples. The V gene is TRBV5-1, the J gene TRBJ2-1; 12 nucleotides line up with TRBD1. In DNA form, the CDR3 reads TGCGCCAGCAGGGTGGGACAGGGGGCATCCTACAATGAGCAGTTCTTC. Protein: CASRVGQGASYNEQFF.